The 20 T cell receptor beta chains below come from one sample, sequenced in a study of cytomegalovirus exposure and HLA in healthy donors. PCR employed 60 Vbeta and 13 Jbeta primers. The assay was immunoSEQ multiplex PCR, and TCRdb's table has in-frame clones only and misses some. This sample has some 71,000 clones, with 75% to 80% found just once. Sequenced: PBMCs. The receptors derive from a man aged 18 to 30 in good health and CMV-seronegative.

The rearrangement uses TRBV5-1 and TRBJ2-7; 7 bases match TRBD2. The CDR3 contains 15 residues. CDR1 SGHRS and CDR2 YFSETQ come from the germline V gene. Trimming removed 0 bases from V and 3 bases from J; junction bases left unmatched: 6. CDR3 loop: CASSLAHGGGYEQYF. In nucleotides, the CDR3 is TGCGCCAGCAGCTTGGCGCATGGGGGGGGCTACGAGCAGTACTTC.

The chain uses TRBV5-1 and TRBJ1-1; perhaps TRBD1 as D (5 bases). The length of the CDR3 is 18 residues. Deletions cut 0 bases from V and 5 bases from J, with 23 bases between. The germline V gene has CDR1 SGHRS and CDR2 YFSETQ. CDR3 sequence: CASSLEGHTQASGTEAFF. As DNA, the CDR3 is TGCGCCAGCAGCTTGGAGGGCCACACACAGGCAAGTGGGACTGAAGCTTTCTTT.

With regard to this clone: Other DNA sequences in this sample translate to the same CDR3. The chain employs TRBV7-9 and TRBJ1-1; the match to TRBD1 covers 7 bases. V was clipped by 6 bases and J by 11 bases; unmatched bases: 3. Germline CDR1 SEHNR, CDR2 FQNEAQ (reference sequence). The CDR3 contains 10 residues. As DNA, the CDR3 is TGTGCCAGCAGAGGACAGGAGGCTTTCTTT. Its protein is CASRGQEAFF.

The CDR3: CASSAGTSGGQETQYF. As DNA, the CDR3 is TGTGCCAGCAGTGCCGGGACTAGCGGGGGCCAAGAGACCCAGTACTTC. V gene TRBV6-1 combines with J gene TRBJ2-5, with 14 bases lining up with TRBD2. The CDR3 contains 16 residues. Germline CDR1 MNHNS, CDR2 SASEGT. Losses at the gene ends were 4 bases for V and 1 base for J; bases not matched to a gene: 2.

The chain links TRBV4-1 to TRBJ2-1; the match to TRBD2 covers 14 bases. Germline trimming cut 1 base from V and 0 bases from J; bases unmatched to any gene: 2. The germline V gene encodes CDR1 MGHRA and CDR2 YSYEKL. The CDR3 has 18 amino acids. The CDR3 spells CASSQGLAGGSSYNEQFF. DNA of the CDR3: TGCGCCAGCAGCCAAGGACTAGCGGGGGGGAGCTCCTACAATGAGCAGTTCTTC.

This chain connects TRBV2 to TRBJ2-5; 9 bases match TRBD1. J lost 4 bases, V lost 6 bases, and 9 bases had no gene match. Germline values: CDR1 SNHLY, CDR2 FYNNEI. This CDR3 spans 15 amino acids. The CDR3 nucleotides read TGTGCCAGCAGCAAGGACAGGGGATGGGGAGAGACCCAGTACTTC. It yields the protein CASSKDRGWGETQYF.

The CDR3 nucleotides read TGTGCCAGCACCCTTAAAGAGGGCGGCGAAGCTTTCTTT. It yields the protein CASTLKEGGEAFF. J is TRBJ1-1 and V is TRBV7-6; D not resolved. V was cut by 7 bases and J by 8 bases, with 17 bases left in between. The CDR3 spans 13 residues. CDR1 is SGHVS, CDR2 FNYEAQ, per germline. The full variable domain, with the rest looked up from reference TRBV7-6 and TRBJ1-1, is GAGVSQSPRYKVTKRGQDVALRCDPISGHVSLYWYRQALGQGPEFLTYFNYEAQQDKSGLPNDRFSAERPEGSISTLTIQRTEQRDSAMYRCASTLKEGGEAFFGQGTRLTVV.

This chain connects TRBV10-3 to TRBJ2-2; 10 bases are a match to TRBD1. The length of the CDR3 is 16 residues. The germline V gene encodes CDR1 ENHRY and CDR2 SYGVKD. The junction had 7 bases not matched to a gene; V was cut back by 2 bases and J by 7 bases. CDR3 loop: CAISEPGQGEDGELFF. CDR3 coding DNA: TGTGCCATCAGTGAGCCCGGACAGGGGGAGGACGGGGAGCTGTTTTTT.

This chain uses TRBV6-5 with TRBJ2-1, with D possibly TRBD2 on 6 matching bases. The CDR3 length is 15 residues. Deletions cut 4 bases from V and 5 bases from J, with 15 bases between. Germline loops: CDR1 MNHEY, CDR2 SVGAGI. CDR3 sequence: CASSSPLASDNEQFF. In nucleotides, the CDR3 is TGTGCCAGCAGTTCACCCCTAGCGTCCGACAATGAGCAGTTCTTC.

The rearrangement joins TRBV6-4 to TRBJ1-1, with a tentative D call TRBD1 (6 bases). CDR3 length: 13 amino acids. Germline assignment: CDR1 MRHNA and CDR2 SNTAGT. V was pared by 7 bases and J by 5 bases, with 14 bases between. The CDR3 reads CASTKEDRTEAFF. CDR3 DNA sequence: TGTGCCAGCACTAAGGAAGACAGGACTGAAGCTTTCTTT.

The gene calls are TRBV7-3 and TRBJ2-3, with TRBD1 matching 9 bases. This CDR3 contains 14 residues. Germline CDR1 is SGHTA and CDR2 is FQGTGA. The J segment lost 6 bases and the V segment lost 4 bases, leaving 5 bases of the junction unmatched. This CDR3 reads CASSSRTGEDTQYF. In DNA form, the CDR3 reads TGTGCCAGCAGCTCCCGGACAGGGGAGGATACGCAGTATTTT.

This chain joins TRBV10-3 and TRBJ2-7; 9 bases agree with TRBD1. The CDR3 totals 12 residues. Germline loops: CDR1 ENHRY, CDR2 SYGVKD. V dropped 6 bases and J dropped 6; count of bases not matched to a gene: 3. The DNA for the CDR3 is TGTGCCATCAGGGGGACAGGGTCCGAGCAGTACTTC. Translation: CAIRGTGSEQYF.

The chain employs TRBV30 and TRBJ1-2, with a tentative D call TRBD1 (5 bases). V was shortened by 7 bases and J by 3 bases, with 15 bases between the two germline ends. The V gene's germline CDR1 is GTSNPN and CDR2 SVGIG (reference sequence). The CDR3 runs to 13 residues. This CDR3 is CASPGQGYYGYTF. In DNA, the CDR3 is TGTGCCTCACCCGGGCAGGGATACTATGGCTACACCTTC.

This clone has only one observation. The chain is built from TRBV19 and TRBJ2-1, with D hard to call. The CDR3 contains 13 residues. V lost 11 bases, J lost 4 bases, and 15 bases lay in between. Germline CDR1 LNHDA, CDR2 SQIVND (reference sequence). The CDR3 DNA reads as TGTGCCGTTGAGGTAGCTGGGTACAATGAGCAGTTCTTC. Translation: CAVEVAGYNEQFF.

The chain is built from TRBV5-6 and TRBJ2-7; TRBD2 matches at 12 bases. Trimming removed 3 bases from V and 0 bases from J; junction bases left unmatched: 10. Germline CDR1 reads SGHDT; CDR2 reads YYEEEE. This CDR3 region has 18 residues. The CDR3 sequence: CASSSPTSGGRRSYEQYF. The CDR3 region has the DNA TGTGCCAGCAGCTCGCCAACTAGCGGGGGGCGACGCTCCTACGAGCAGTACTTC.

Only a few counts were recorded for this clone. V usage is TRBV10-1 and J usage is TRBJ2-5; the D gene is possibly TRBD2 (6 bases). This CDR3 spans 13 amino acids. The germline V gene has CDR1 WNHNN and CDR2 SYGVQD (reference sequence). Trimming took off 4 bases at V and 2 bases at J, with 8 bases between the two ends. The CDR3 loop reads CASSGREQETQYF. The CDR3 DNA reads as TGCGCCAGCAGTGGGAGGGAGCAAGAGACCCAGTACTTC.

The chain combines TRBV7-3 with TRBJ1-1; D uncertain. The CDR3 is 13 amino acids. The germline V gene encodes CDR1 SGHTA and CDR2 FQGTGA. V was trimmed by 4 bases and J by 1 base, leaving 7 bases between them. This chain's CDR3 is CASSSRGNTEAFF. For the CDR3, the DNA is TGTGCCAGCAGCTCCCGGGGGAACACTGAAGCTTTCTTT.

The chain recombines TRBV27 with TRBJ2-7; possible D gene TRBD1, 6 bases. The germline V gene encodes CDR1 MNHEY and CDR2 SMNVEV (reference sequence). V was pared by 8 bases and J by 6 bases, with 20 bases between. This CDR3 region has 14 residues. The CDR3, as DNA: TGTGCCAGCTCCATCGGGCAGGGGATCGGCGAGCAGTACTTC. Protein sequence: CASSIGQGIGEQYF.

The chain couples TRBV6-5 to TRBJ1-2, with D perhaps matching TRBD1 (5 bases). The CDR3 runs 13 residues. The V gene lost 6 bases and the J gene lost 4 bases, with 12 bases spanning the gap. Germline-derived CDR1 and CDR2 are MNHEY and SVGAGI. The CDR3 here is CASSTTGGYGYTF. In DNA, the CDR3 is TGTGCCAGCAGCACGACGGGGGGCTATGGCTACACCTTC.

This clone was observed a few times. The genes are TRBV11-2 and TRBJ2-7; 10 nucleotides line up with TRBD1. Germline CDR1 is SGHAT and CDR2 is FQNNGV. The V gene end was trimmed by 1 base and the J gene end by 3 bases; junction bases not matched to a gene: 3. This CDR3 has 15 amino acids. For the CDR3, the DNA is TGTGCCAGCAGCTTAGGACAGGGGGCATTCTACGAGCAGTACGTC. Its translation: CASSLGQGAFYEQYV.